Listed here are 22 T cell receptor beta chains from one sample, sequenced in a study of cytomegalovirus exposure and HLA in healthy donors. Amplification used 60 Vbeta primers and 13 Jbeta primers. Only in-frame clones appear in the TCRdb table, and some are missing; sequencing was by immunoSEQ multiplex PCR. The repertoire holds around 170,000 clones, with 70% to 80% as singletons. Sequenced input: PBMCs. The receptors stem from a man aged 18 to 29 in good health and CMV-seronegative.

J is TRBJ2-2 and V is TRBV6-4; TRBD1 matches 10 bases. Trimming took 0 bases from V and 6 from J; bases not matched to a gene: 1. The CDR3 consists of 15 residues. Germline CDR1 is MRHNA and CDR2 is SNTAGT. The chain's CDR3 is CASSDSGTGAGELFF. CDR3 DNA: TGTGCCAGCAGTGACTCCGGGACAGGGGCCGGGGAGCTGTTTTTT.

The rearrangement uses TRBV4-2 and TRBJ2-4; D remains unclear. CDR3 length: 14 amino acids. Trimming took 4 bases from V and 2 from J, leaving 9 bases between them. CDR1 is LGHNA, CDR2 YNFKEQ, per germline. In nucleotides, the CDR3 is TGTGCCAGCAGCCGAGACGTTACCAAAAACATTCAGTACTTC. Amino acid sequence: CASSRDVTKNIQYF.

This chain links TRBV4-3 with TRBJ2-3; TRBD1 matches at 8 bases. The CDR3 has 17 amino acids. Germline CDR1 reads LGHNA; CDR2 reads YSLEER. With V trimmed by 0 bases and J by 6 bases, 11 bases remained unmatched. CDR3 nucleotides: TGCGCCAGCAGCCAAGATCTTTCCAGGGGGCAGGCCGATACGCAGTATTTT. Its translation is CASSQDLSRGQADTQYF.

CDR3 amino acids: CASSLIEGQSYEQYF. CDR3 bases: TGTGCCAGCAGCTTAATCGAAGGACAGTCCTACGAGCAGTACTTC. The genes are TRBV7-9 and TRBJ2-7, with D possibly matching TRBD1 (6 bases). Germline V gene sequence: CDR1 SEHNR, CDR2 FQNEAQ (reference sequence). Trimming stripped 2 bases from V and 1 base from J, with 12 bases between. The length of the CDR3 is 15 residues.

The chain is built from TRBV4-1 and TRBJ2-1; 7 bases fit TRBD1. The CDR3 totals 16 residues. The V segment lost 0 bases and the J segment 5 bases; nucleotides outside the gene matches: 7. Germline lookup yields CDR1 MGHRA and CDR2 YSYEKL. The CDR3 reads CASSQEMTGQHNEQFF. The CDR3 nucleotides are TGCGCCAGCAGCCAAGAAATGACAGGGCAGCACAATGAGCAGTTCTTC.

V and J are TRBV13 and TRBJ2-1; 12 bases line up with TRBD2. Germline V CDR1 and CDR2: PRHDT, FYEKMQ (reference sequence). J was trimmed by 1 base and V by 4 bases; bases with no gene match: 8. The CDR3 consists of 18 residues. CDR3 protein: CASSSINGLAGSYNEQFF. The CDR3 bases are TGTGCCAGCAGCTCAATTAATGGACTAGCGGGATCCTACAATGAGCAGTTCTTC.

This chain uses TRBV6-4 with TRBJ2-3; D gene unclear. Trimming took off 4 bases at V and 1 base at J, with 12 bases between the two ends. Germline V gene lookup returns CDR1 MRHNA and CDR2 SNTAGT. This CDR3 comprises 15 residues. This CDR3 reads CASSASGVGTDTQYF. The DNA of the CDR3 is TGTGCCAGCAGTGCCTCGGGCGTCGGCACAGATACGCAGTATTTT.

This sequence joins TRBV6-5 and TRBJ1-2, with D perhaps matching TRBD1 (6 bases). The CDR3 runs 16 residues. Germline values: CDR1 MNHEY, CDR2 SVGAGI. V lost 0 bases, J lost 3 bases, and 14 bases lay in between. The CDR3 DNA reads as TGTGCCAGCAGTTACTCGTTGGGGGCTGGGGACTATGGCTACACCTTC. Amino acids: CASSYSLGAGDYGYTF.

This sequence joins TRBV9 and TRBJ2-3, with a tentative D call TRBD2 (5 bases). Germline V gene lookup returns CDR1 SGDLS and CDR2 YYNGEE. V was shortened by 0 bases and J by 3 bases, with 11 bases between the two germline ends. CDR3 length equals 15 residues. The CDR3, as DNA: TGTGCCAGCAGCGTAGGGTCTAGAGGGACAGATACGCAGTATTTT. The encoded protein is CASSVGSRGTDTQYF. Complete variable domain (other parts from reference TRBV9 and TRBJ2-3): DSGVTQTPKHLITATGQRVTLRCSPRSGDLSVYWYQQSLDQGLQFLIQYYNGEERAKGNILERFSAQQFPDLHSELNLSSLELGDSALYFCASSVGSRGTDTQYFGPGTRLTVL.

In nucleotides, the CDR3 is TGTGCCAGCAGCCCTACAGGGGTTAGGGATCAGCCCCAGCATTTT. This sequence encodes CASSPTGVRDQPQHF. This sequence joins TRBV7-9 and TRBJ1-5, with 7 bases aligning to TRBD1. Losses at the gene ends were 5 bases for V and 5 bases for J; bases not matched to a gene: 9. CDR1 and CDR2 (germline): SEHNR, FQNEAQ (reference sequence). CDR3 length: 15 residues.

This chain uses TRBV7-9 with TRBJ2-3, with 9 positions matching TRBD1. There are 14 residues in the CDR3. The V gene end was trimmed by 5 bases and the J gene end by 7 bases; junction bases not matched to a gene: 7. CDR1 is SEHNR, CDR2 FQNEAQ, per germline (reference sequence). The CDR3 sequence is CASSGGQGGHTQYF. The CDR3, as DNA: TGTGCCAGCAGCGGGGGACAGGGAGGTCATACGCAGTATTTT.

This clone was counted a few times. This chain uses TRBV19 with TRBJ2-7; D is uncertain. The CDR3 consists of 14 residues. V gave up 5 bases and J gave up 2 bases, with 13 bases separating them. In germline, CDR1 is LNHDA, CDR2 SQIVND (reference sequence). CDR3 coding DNA: TGTGCCAGTAGTCCCCACGACACCGCCTACGAGCAGTACTTC. It specifies CASSPHDTAYEQYF.

CDR3 sequence reads: CASSDPQVSDTQYF. The DNA of the CDR3 is TGTGCCAGCAGTGACCCCCAGGTATCAGATACGCAGTATTTT. This chain uses TRBV2 with TRBJ2-3; the D is unclear. Germline assignment: CDR1 SNHLY and CDR2 FYNNEI. This CDR3 has 14 amino acids. The V end was cut by 3 bases, the J end by 4 bases, with 11 bases between.

The chain links TRBV9 to TRBJ1-2; D is ambiguous. From germline, CDR1 is SGDLS and CDR2 YYNGEE. The CDR3 covers 14 residues. V was pared by 4 bases and J by 5 bases, with 15 bases between. The chain's CDR3 is CASSKEEGEYGYTF. CDR3 sequence (DNA): TGTGCCAGCAGCAAGGAGGAGGGTGAGTATGGCTACACCTTC.

The J gene is TRBJ2-1, the V gene TRBV29-1; 7 bases align to TRBD1. V was clipped by 5 bases and J by 0 bases; unmatched bases: 4. This CDR3 comprises 14 residues. Germline V CDR1 and CDR2: SQVTM, ANQGSEA. The CDR3 DNA reads TGCAGCGTTATGAGGGACAGCTCCTACAATGAGCAGTTCTTC. The encoded protein is CSVMRDSSYNEQFF.

A word on this clone: The junction and the germline gene differ at one end; a read error may be behind it. The chain employs TRBV7-9 and TRBJ2-7, with D hard to call. Germline V gene data show CDR1 as SEHNR and CDR2 as FQNEAQ (reference sequence). CDR3 length: 17 residues. CDR3 in DNA: TGTTCCAGCAGCCCAATCTTACCTAGACCGGGTTCCTACGAGCAGTACTTC. This encodes CSSSPILPRPGSYEQYF.

The DNA for the CDR3 is TGTGCCAGCAGCTTAGCGCTGGAGCTACGCTATGGCTACACCTTC. It codes for CASSLALELRYGYTF. V and J are TRBV7-9 and TRBJ1-2; no clear D. Germline assignment: CDR1 SEHNR and CDR2 FQNEAQ (reference sequence). The CDR3 is 15 residues long. The V end lost 0 bases, the J end lost 4 bases, and 12 bases lay between the germline ends. Together with reference TRBV7-9 and TRBJ1-2, the CDR3 gives the full variable domain: DTGVSQNPRHKITKRGQNVTFRCDPISEHNRLYWYRQTLGQGPEFLTYFQNEAQLEKSRLLSDRFSAERPKGSFSTLEIQRTEQGDSAMYLCASSLALELRYGYTFGSGTRLTVV.

CDR3 bases: TGTGCCGTGCGGGGGACAGGGAACACCGGGGAGCTGTTTTTT. It yields the protein CAVRGTGNTGELFF. V and J are TRBV10-3 and TRBJ2-2; D possibly corresponds to TRBD1 (8 bases). The CDR3 loop spans 14 amino acids. Germline CDR1 ENHRY, CDR2 SYGVKD. V lost 11 bases and J lost 1, with 14 bases in between.

The chain employs TRBV4-3 and TRBJ1-1, with D possibly being TRBD1 (6 bases). V lost 2 bases and J lost 11, with 21 bases in between. The germline V gene has CDR1 LGHNA and CDR2 YSLEER. CDR3 size: 15 residues. For the CDR3, the DNA is TGCGCCAGCAGCCAAACTAGCGGGTTTGGACAGATGGCTTTCTTT. Translated, it gives CASSQTSGFGQMAFF.

V and J are TRBV5-1 and TRBJ2-7, with 10 nucleotides matching TRBD1. V lost 4 bases, J lost 11 bases, and 6 bases stayed unmatched. The length of the CDR3 is 12 residues. Per germline, CDR1 SGHRS and CDR2 YFSETQ. CDR3 residues: CASSKPGQGKYF. CDR3 nucleotides: TGCGCCAGCAGCAAACCGGGACAGGGGAAGTACTTC. The whole variable domain, remainder taken from reference TRBV5-1 and TRBJ2-7, is KAGVTQTPRYLIKTRGQQVTLSCSPISGHRSVSWYQQTPGQGLQFLFEYFSETQRNKGNFPGRFSGRQFSNSRSEMNVSTLELGDSALYLCASSKPGQGKYFGPGTRLTVT.

The V and J genes are TRBV5-6 and TRBJ2-7; 10 nucleotides align to TRBD2. V gave up 1 base and J gave up 1 base; unmatched junction bases: 5. This CDR3 spans 16 amino acids. Germline CDR1 is SGHDT and CDR2 is YYEEEE. CDR3 sequence: CASSLPTSGLSYEQYF. As DNA, the CDR3 is TGTGCCAGCAGCTTGCCGACTAGCGGGTTATCCTACGAGCAGTACTTC.

Only a few counts were recorded for this clone. J is TRBJ2-5 and V is TRBV4-2, with 10 bases identical to TRBD2. V shed 0 bases, J shed 5 bases, and the junction held 3 bases outside the gene matches. This CDR3 has 15 amino acids. Germline V lookup: CDR1 LGHNA, CDR2 YNFKEQ. As DNA, the CDR3 is TGTGCCAGCAGCCAAGAAACTAGCGGGGCGGAGACCCAGTACTTC. Encoded protein: CASSQETSGAETQYF.